This entry lists 24 T cell receptor beta chains sequenced from one sample in a study of metastatic and nonmetastatic thyroid tumors. No treatment of any kind had been given to any patient before thyroid surgery. With MiXCR, TCRdb reprocessed the PCR reads. This sample has over 9,000 clones, with 10% to 15% found just once. Sequenced: blood. The receptor set was obtained from a female donor with papillary thyroid cancer or a benign thyroid nodule (not recorded which). Some clones in this sample may be carry-over from other donors' samples.

This clone rates as medium-sized (0.01 to 0.1%). CDR3 coding DNA: TGTGCCAGCAGCTTACACGGGACTAGCGGGAAAACAGATACGCAGTATTTT. Amino acids: CASSLHGTSGKTDTQYF. The genes are TRBV7-2 and TRBJ2-3; 13 bases map to TRBD2. The germline V gene encodes CDR1 SGHTA and CDR2 FQGNSA. The CDR3 totals 17 residues. With 2 bases clipped from V and 3 bases from J, the junction kept 5 bases outside the gene matches.

At least ten counts were recorded for this clone. The chain couples TRBV9 to TRBJ2-1; no clear D gene. This CDR3 has 15 residues. Germline values: CDR1 SGDLS, CDR2 YYNGEE. The V end was cut by 0 bases, the J end by 0 bases, with 7 bases between. Written as DNA, the CDR3 is TGTGCCAGCAGCGTAGTTGGCAGCTCCTACAATGAGCAGTTCTTC. This gives the protein CASSVVGSSYNEQFF.

By share, this clone counts as medium-sized. V is TRBV6-1 and J is TRBJ1-1; D may be TRBD1 (5 bases). With 6 bases removed from V and 5 bases from J, the gap between germline ends came to 16 bases. This CDR3 is 14 amino acids long. CDR1 is MNHNS and CDR2 is SASEGT in the germline V gene. The CDR3 bases are TGTGCCAGCAGCCCCCAGAAGGGGAGGACTGAAGCTTTCTTT. Translating it yields CASSPQKGRTEAFF.

This clone was found many times. Sequence at one end of the junction differs from germline and may be a read error. The same CDR3 also results from other DNA sequences found in this sample. The rearrangement joins TRBV5-1 to TRBJ2-2; D is perhaps TRBD2 (5 bases). CDR1 and CDR2 from the germline V gene are SGHRS and YFSETQ. The CDR3 runs to 13 residues. The CDR3 DNA reads as TGCGCCAGCAGCCAGGCACCCACCGGGGAACTGTTTTTT. Protein: CASSQAPTGELFF.

This clone qualifies as medium-sized. The rearrangement joins TRBV2 to TRBJ1-2; TRBD1 matches 7 bases. The germline gives CDR1 SNHLY, CDR2 FYNNEI. With V trimmed by 6 bases and J by 6 bases, 10 bases remained unmatched. CDR3 length: 14 amino acids. As DNA, the CDR3 is TGTGCCAGCAGCGGCGGACAGGAGGTGGATGGCTACACCTTC. It encodes CASSGGQEVDGYTF.

This sequence joins TRBV9 and TRBJ2-2; 7 bases agree with TRBD2. The CDR3 consists of 18 residues. Germline CDR1 SGDLS, CDR2 YYNGEE. The trim removed 6 bases at V and 2 bases at J, leaving 16 bases unmatched. The chain's CDR3 is CASILALSGGFNTGELFF. CDR3 nucleotide sequence: TGTGCCAGCATCTTAGCCCTCTCGGGGGGATTTAACACCGGGGAGCTGTTTTTT.

This clone was seen at least ten times. The chain carries TRBV5-1 and TRBJ2-7, with 9 nucleotides matching TRBD2. Germline CDR1 SGHRS, CDR2 YFSETQ. Germline trimming cut 5 bases from V and 7 bases from J; bases unmatched to any gene: 7. CDR3 length: 13 residues. In nucleotides, the CDR3 is TGCGCCAGCAGAGTAGCGGGAGTTGATGAGCAGTACTTC. This sequence encodes CASRVAGVDEQYF.

Many counts were recorded for this clone. This chain links TRBV20-1 with TRBJ1-1; D remains ambiguous. This CDR3 is 14 amino acids long. The germline V gene has CDR1 DFQATT and CDR2 SNEGSKA (reference sequence). V was trimmed by 0 bases and J by 0 bases, leaving 8 bases between them. The CDR3 protein is CSARDPGLNTEAFF. The CDR3 DNA reads TGCAGTGCTAGAGATCCAGGACTGAACACTGAAGCTTTCTTT.

At least ten counts were recorded for this clone. This sequence joins TRBV19 and TRBJ1-6, with D maybe TRBD1 (5 bases). The CDR3 runs 16 residues. Germline-derived CDR1 and CDR2 are LNHDA and SQIVND (reference sequence). Trimming left V 4 bases short and J 5 bases short, with 15 bases between. In nucleotides, the CDR3 is TGTGCCAGTAGTAGACAAGGGGTGAATAATAATTCACCCCTCCACTTT. Protein: CASSRQGVNNNSPLHF.

The sample holds a few counts of this clone. Sequence at one end of the junction differs from germline and may be a read error. This sequence joins TRBV12-3 or TRBV12-4 and TRBJ2-2, with D tentatively TRBD2 (6 bases). This CDR3 has 15 amino acids. This CDR3 is CASTQRDFNTGEMFF. The CDR3 DNA follows: TGTGCCAGCACCCAAAGGGACTTCAACACCGGGGAGATGTTTTTT.

This clone is judged medium-sized. V is TRBV30 and J is TRBJ2-1; D remains ambiguous. Trimming shortened V by 4 bases and J by 2 bases, and 18 bases separated the two germline ends. The CDR3 loop spans 16 amino acids. Germline V gene data show CDR1 as GTSNPN and CDR2 as SVGIG (reference sequence). CDR3 in amino acids: CAWNREAFGPYNEQFF. Written as DNA, the CDR3 is TGTGCCTGGAATAGGGAAGCATTCGGGCCCTACAATGAGCAGTTCTTC.

This clone was seen repeatedly, ten times or more. This chain links TRBV9 with TRBJ1-2; 7 bases are shared with TRBD1. Germline trimming cut 0 bases from V and 6 bases from J; bases unmatched to any gene: 11. This CDR3 contains 16 residues. Germline CDR1 is SGDLS and CDR2 is YYNGEE. CDR3 coding DNA: TGTGCCAGCAGCGTAGCCGGACAGGAAATTTTAGATGGCTACACCTTC. It is translated as CASSVAGQEILDGYTF.

Judged by abundance, this clone is medium-sized (0.01 to 0.1%). V gene TRBV12-3 or TRBV12-4 combines with J gene TRBJ1-3, with D perhaps matching TRBD1 (6 bases). This CDR3 is built from 15 residues. V gave up 8 bases and J gave up 8 bases, with 22 bases separating them. CDR3 sequence reads: CASRSPSGTSDTIYF. The CDR3 DNA reads TGTGCCAGCCGATCACCATCCGGGACATCGGACACCATATATTTT.

This clone counts as medium-sized. This sequence joins TRBV12-3 or TRBV12-4 and TRBJ2-1; D is unresolved. Trimming removed 6 bases at V and 9 bases at J, with 15 bases between. The CDR3 sequence is 13 residues long. CDR3 loop: CASSLGPRVEQFF. CDR3 nucleotides: TGTGCCAGCAGCCTAGGGCCTAGGGTTGAGCAGTTCTTC.

This clone was observed a handful of times. This chain joins TRBV7-9 and TRBJ1-1; D is ambiguous. Germline loops: CDR1 SEHNR, CDR2 FQNEAQ (reference sequence). V lost 5 bases and J lost 1, with 5 bases in between. The CDR3 runs to 12 residues. The CDR3 coding sequence is TGTGCCAGCAGCCGCCGGAACACTGAAGCTTTCTTT. Translation: CASSRRNTEAFF.

This clone was counted at least ten times. The J gene is TRBJ2-1, the V gene TRBV3-1, with 9 bases identical to TRBD2. V gave up 3 bases and J gave up 7 bases; unmatched junction bases: 4. Germline CDR1 LGHDT, CDR2 YNNKEL (reference sequence). The CDR3 is 14 residues long. The CDR3 DNA sequence: TGTGCCAGCAGCCAGGCGGGGGGGCATAATGAGCAGTTCTTC. It specifies CASSQAGGHNEQFF.

V and J are TRBV6-4 and TRBJ2-3; 7 bases align to TRBD1. Germline V gives CDR1 MRHNA, CDR2 SNTAGT. There are 17 residues in the CDR3. V dropped 4 bases and J dropped 5; count of bases not matched to a gene: 15. The CDR3 loop reads CASSGRQGRVPRDTQYF. The CDR3 region has the DNA TGTGCCAGCAGTGGCCGACAGGGAAGGGTCCCCAGAGATACGCAGTATTTT.

This clone was seen a single time. This chain joins TRBV6-1 and TRBJ2-5, with a tentative D call TRBD2 (6 bases). Germline values: CDR1 MNHNS, CDR2 SASEGT. The CDR3 has 14 residues. V gave up 3 bases and J gave up 4 bases, with 12 bases separating them. The CDR3 spells CASSEGGGAETQYF. The DNA for the CDR3 is TGTGCCAGCAGTGAGGGCGGAGGGGCAGAGACCCAGTACTTC.

Judged by abundance, this clone is medium-sized. This chain links TRBV11-2 with TRBJ1-2; D gene uncertain. V was trimmed by 1 base and J by 4 bases, leaving 10 bases between them. Germline V gives CDR1 SGHAT, CDR2 FQNNGV. This CDR3 contains 14 residues. CDR3 amino acids: CASSLVSGIYGYTF. The CDR3 DNA is TGTGCCAGCAGCTTAGTGTCGGGGATCTATGGCTACACCTTC.

Ten or more counts support this clone. The chain recombines TRBV10-1 with TRBJ2-3, with 7 bases that match TRBD2. Germline V lookup: CDR1 WNHNN, CDR2 SYGVQD (reference sequence). The CDR3 length is 14 residues. Trimming at V came to 5 bases and at J to 6 bases, leaving 8 bases not matched to a gene. This chain's CDR3 is CASSLAGDRDTQYF. CDR3 coding DNA: TGCGCCAGCAGTTTGGCGGGAGACCGTGATACGCAGTATTTT.

This clone has only a few counts. This rearrangement joins TRBV6-1 to TRBJ1-2, with 8 positions matching TRBD1. V shed 5 bases, J shed 3 bases, and the junction held 5 bases outside the gene matches. The CDR3 has 14 amino acids. CDR1 is MNHNS and CDR2 is SASEGT in the germline V gene. CDR3 in DNA: TGTGCCAGCAGTCTTCAGGGGGCGGACTATGGCTACACCTTC. Its protein product is CASSLQGADYGYTF.

The table lists this clone with a few counts. The V call is TRBV28, the J call TRBJ1-3, with unresolved D. The CDR3 contains 12 residues. Germline V gives CDR1 MDHEN, CDR2 SYDVKM. The V end lost 6 bases, the J end lost 4 bases, and 7 bases lay between the germline ends. This CDR3 reads CASRPQGNTIYF. In DNA form, the CDR3 reads TGTGCCAGCAGACCCCAAGGAAACACCATATATTTT.

V and J are TRBV14 and TRBJ2-3; D could derive from TRBD1 or TRBD2 (5 bases each). Deletions cut 0 bases from V and 0 bases from J, with 13 bases between. The CDR3 covers 17 residues. Looked up from germline, CDR1 is SGHDN and CDR2 is FVKESK. CDR3 in DNA: TGTGCCAGCAGCCAAGATACGGCAGGGACCAGCACAGATACGCAGTATTTT. It yields the protein CASSQDTAGTSTDTQYF.

This clone was seen repeatedly, ten times or more. The rearrangement joins TRBV20-1 to TRBJ2-6; possibly TRBD1 or TRBD2 for D (6 bases each). The CDR3 totals 15 residues. V lost 2 bases to trimming and J lost 4 bases, with 12 bases between them. Germline V gives CDR1 DFQATT, CDR2 SNEGSKA (reference sequence). CDR3 amino acids: CSARKGGLGANVLTF. The CDR3 DNA reads TGCAGTGCTAGAAAGGGGGGTCTCGGGGCCAACGTCCTGACTTTC.